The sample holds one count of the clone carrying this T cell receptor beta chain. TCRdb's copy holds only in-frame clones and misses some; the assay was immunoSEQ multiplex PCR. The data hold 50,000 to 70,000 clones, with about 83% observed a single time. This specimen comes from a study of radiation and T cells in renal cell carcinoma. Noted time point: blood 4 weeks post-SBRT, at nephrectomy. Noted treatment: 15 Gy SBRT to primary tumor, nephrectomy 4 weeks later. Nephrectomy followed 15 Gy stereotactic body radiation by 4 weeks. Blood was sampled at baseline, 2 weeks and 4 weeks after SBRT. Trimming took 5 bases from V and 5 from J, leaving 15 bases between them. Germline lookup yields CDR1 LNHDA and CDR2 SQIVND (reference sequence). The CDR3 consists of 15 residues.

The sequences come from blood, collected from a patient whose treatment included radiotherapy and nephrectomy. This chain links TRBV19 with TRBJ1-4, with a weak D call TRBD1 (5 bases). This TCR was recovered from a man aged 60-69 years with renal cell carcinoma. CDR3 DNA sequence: TGTGCCAGTAGTGCCCGGGACGGCGAGAATGAAAAACTGTTTTTT. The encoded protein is CASSARDGENEKLFF.